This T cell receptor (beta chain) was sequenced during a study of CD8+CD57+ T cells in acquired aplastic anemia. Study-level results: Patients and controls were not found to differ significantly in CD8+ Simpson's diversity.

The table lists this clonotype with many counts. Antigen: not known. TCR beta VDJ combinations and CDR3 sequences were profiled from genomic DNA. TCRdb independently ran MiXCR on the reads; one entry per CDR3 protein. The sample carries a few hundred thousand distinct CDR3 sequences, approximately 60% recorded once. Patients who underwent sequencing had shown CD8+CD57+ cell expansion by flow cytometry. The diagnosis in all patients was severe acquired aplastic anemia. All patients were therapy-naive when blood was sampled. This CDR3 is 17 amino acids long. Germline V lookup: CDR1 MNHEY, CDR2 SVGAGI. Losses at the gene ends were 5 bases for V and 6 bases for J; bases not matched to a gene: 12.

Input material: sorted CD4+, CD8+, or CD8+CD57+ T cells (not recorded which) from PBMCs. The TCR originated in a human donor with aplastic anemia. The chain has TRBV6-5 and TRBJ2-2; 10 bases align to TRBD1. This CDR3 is CASSPGTGEMESGELFF. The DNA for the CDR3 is TGTGCCAGCAGTCCCGGGACAGGGGAAATGGAGTCCGGGGAGCTGTTTTTT.